The present entry profiles one T cell receptor beta chain with its context. V was pared by 10 bases and J by 5 bases, with 20 bases between. This CDR3 has 14 amino acids. CDR1 is ENHRY and CDR2 is SYGVKD in the germline V gene. This sample is drawn from a study of blood T cell repertoires in COVID-19. This table comes from immunoSEQ multiplex PCR, and its TCRdb copy is limited to in-frame clones, with some not included. The sample contains around 300,000 clones, approximately 89% of which appear only once. Material for sequencing was PBMCs or T cells enriched from blood (not recorded which). The chain is built from TRBV10-3 and TRBJ1-1; the D gene is possibly TRBD1 (5 bases). The source is a woman aged 30 to 39 who had recovered from COVID-19. Here the CDR3 DNA reads TGTGCCACCGACTCCGGGAGGGGAGTAACTGAAGCTTTCTTT. Translating gives CATDSGRGVTEAFF.